A selection of T cell receptor beta chains follows, all from one sample in a study of cytomegalovirus exposure and HLA in healthy donors. Repertoires were generated with immunoSEQ multiplex PCR, while TCRdb's copy carries only in-frame clones and drops some. The sample carries roughly 130,000 clones, roughly three fifths recorded once. Input material: PBMCs. These receptors all stem from a woman between 40 and 50 years old in good health and CMV-seropositive. Both conserved end residues are part of each CDR3. A D gene is named only where the DNA matches it firmly. A row's size may be missing; if present it is once, few, many or a size class.

clone_size	d_call	j_call	cdr3_length	v_call	cdr3_nt	cdr3_aa
NA	NA	TRBJ1-4	13	TRBV5-1	TGCGCCAGCAGCCCGGGGGGGAATGAAAAACTGTTTTTT	CASSPGGNEKLFF
once	NA	TRBJ1-2	14	TRBV19	TGTGCCAGTAGCTCTGGACAGCCAAACTATGGCTACACCTTC	CASSSGQPNYGYTF
NA	NA	TRBJ1-5	14	TRBV27	TGTGCCAGCCAACAGGGTTTAGGCAATCAGCCCCAGCATTTT	CASQQGLGNQPQHF
NA	NA	TRBJ1-3	14	TRBV29-1	TGCAGCGTTCAAGCGGGAAACTCTGGAAACACCATATATTTT	CSVQAGNSGNTIYF
NA	NA	TRBJ2-5	14	TRBV2	TGTGCCAGCAGTGAACCAGGTTCCCAAGAGACCCAGTACTTC	CASSEPGSQETQYF
once	TRBD2	TRBJ2-1	15	TRBV5-8	TGTGCCAGCAGCCCCGGGACTAGCACTTACAATGAGCAGTTCTTC	CASSPGTSTYNEQFF
once	TRBD2	TRBJ2-7	16	TRBV7-6	TGTGCCAGCAGCTTAGTCCGGACTAGCGGGGGCTACGAGCAGTACTTC	CASSLVRTSGGYEQYF
NA	TRBD1	TRBJ2-7	15	TRBV6-1	TGTGCCAGCAGTGAACCGGGACAGATTCGGCACGAGCAGTACTTC	CASSEPGQIRHEQYF
NA	NA	TRBJ1-3	17	TRBV4-2	TGTGCCAGCAGCCAAGATCCGGGAGGGGTAGGCGGAAACACCATATATTTT	CASSQDPGGVGGNTIYF
NA	TRBD2	TRBJ2-7	15	TRBV4-2	TGTGCCAGCAGCAGTAGCGGGAGCCTTGACTACGAGCAGTACTTC	CASSSSGSLDYEQYF
NA	NA	TRBJ2-1	11	TRBV7-8	TGTGCCAGCAGCCCCGGGTTTGAGCAGTTCTTC	CASSPGFEQFF
NA	TRBD2	TRBJ2-3	17	TRBV7-6	TGTGCCAGCAGCCCTGGGTTAGCGGGGGCCAGGGCAGATACGCAGTATTTT	CASSPGLAGARADTQYF
few	NA	TRBJ1-2	12	TRBV10-1	TGCGCCAGCAGTTCGTACAGGGCGAGCTACACCTTC	CASSSYRASYTF
few	TRBD2	TRBJ2-1	14	TRBV6-5	TGTGCCAGCAGTTACACTAGCGGGAGTAATGAGCAGTTCTTC	CASSYTSGSNEQFF
few	TRBD2	TRBJ2-1	17	TRBV25-1	TGTGCCAGCAGTGGACCGGGCGCTAGCGGGGGTCACAATGAGCAGTTCTTC	CASSGPGASGGHNEQFF
NA	TRBD2	TRBJ2-3	16	TRBV6-4	TGTGCCAGCAATGAAGCTAGCGGGGGGGCCAAAGATACGCAGTATTTT	CASNEASGGAKDTQYF
NA	TRBD1	TRBJ2-7	14	TRBV30	TGTGCCTGGAGTGACGGACAGGGCCACTACGAGCAGTACTTC	CAWSDGQGHYEQYF
NA	TRBD1	TRBJ1-6	16	TRBV5-1	TGCGCCAGCAGCTTGGGGGTACAGGGGGGAGATTCACCCCTCCACTTT	CASSLGVQGGDSPLHF
once	NA	TRBJ2-2	16	TRBV7-7	TGTGCTAGCAGCTTGAATGGGAGAACGAACACCGGGGAGCTGTTTTTT	CASSLNGRTNTGELFF
NA	NA	TRBJ1-2	15	TRBV5-4	TGTGCCAGCAGCCTGGCGGGAGGGGCAGGCTATGGCTACACCTTC	CASSLAGGAGYGYTF
NA	TRBD2	TRBJ2-1	17	TRBV5-6	TGTGCCAGCAGCTTGTTGGTCCGACTAGCGGGGGTGGTGGAGCAGTTCTTC	CASSLLVRLAGVVEQFF
NA	NA	TRBJ1-6	15	TRBV2	TGTGCCAGCAGTGAATGGGGGGGAAGCCATTCACCCCTCCACTTT	CASSEWGGSHSPLHF
NA	NA	TRBJ2-7	14	TRBV19	TGTGCCAGTAGTATAGTTCCAGGGGTTCCCGAGCAGTACTTC	CASSIVPGVPEQYF
NA	NA	TRBJ2-2	16	TRBV5-6	TGTGCCAGCAGCTTGTTGGGCCTTAAGGACAGCGGGGAGCTGTTTTTT	CASSLLGLKDSGELFF
few	TRBD1	TRBJ2-7	15	TRBV18	TGTGCCAGCTCACCACAAGTGACAGGGTTATACGAGCAGTACTTC	CASSPQVTGLYEQYF
NA	NA	TRBJ1-2	15	TRBV2	TGTGCCAGCAGTGAAGCTGCTGCGGGAAACTATGGCTACACCTTC	CASSEAAAGNYGYTF
NA	TRBD1	TRBJ1-1	17	TRBV9	TGTGCCAGCAGCGTAGGCACAGGGGGGGTTCAGAACACTGAAGCTTTCTTT	CASSVGTGGVQNTEAFF
NA	NA	TRBJ2-7	15	TRBV6-1	TGTGCCAGCAGCCTCCAAGGGACAATCCCCTACGAGCAGTACTTC	CASSLQGTIPYEQYF
once	TRBD2	TRBJ2-7	15	TRBV10-1	TGCGCCAGCAGCACGAAGCGGGGGGTCTCCTACGAGCAGTACTTC	CASSTKRGVSYEQYF
NA	TRBD2	TRBJ2-1	15	TRBV6-6	TGTGCCAGCAGGTCACTAGCGGACTCCTACAATGAGCAGTTCTTC	CASRSLADSYNEQFF
NA	NA	TRBJ1-1	12	TRBV10-2	TGCGCCAGCAGTGAGGCGCTCCCAAAAGCTTTCTTT	CASSEALPKAFF
NA	TRBD1	TRBJ1-2	14	TRBV5-1	TGCGCCAGCAGCACCCAGGGGGAGATCTATGGCTACACCTTC	CASSTQGEIYGYTF
NA	TRBD1	TRBJ2-5	13	TRBV5-1	TGCGCCAGCAGCCGAGGACAGGGAGAGACCCAGTACTTC	CASSRGQGETQYF
NA	TRBD1	TRBJ1-6	14	TRBV19	TGTGCCAGTACCAACAGGGGGAATAATTCACCCCTCCACTTT	CASTNRGNNSPLHF
NA	NA	TRBJ2-5	15	TRBV19	TGTGCCAGTAGTACCTCCGACTCCTTAAGAGAAACCCAGTACTTC	CASSTSDSLRETQYF
few	TRBD1	TRBJ2-1	15	TRBV6-4	TGTGCCAGCAGTGACTCCCTAACAGGGGCGAATGAGCAGTTCTTC	CASSDSLTGANEQFF
NA	TRBD2	TRBJ2-2	18	TRBV10-1	TGCGCCAGCAGTGGGTTTACTAGCGGGAACTCGAACACCGGGGAGCTGTTTTTT	CASSGFTSGNSNTGELFF
few	TRBD2	TRBJ2-1	14	TRBV14	TGTGCCAGCAGCTTGGGACTAGCAGGCAATGAGCAGTTCTTC	CASSLGLAGNEQFF
NA	NA	TRBJ1-1	11	TRBV19	TGTGCCAGTAGCCCCATCACTGAAGCTTTCTTT	CASSPITEAFF
NA	TRBD1	TRBJ1-5	14	TRBV19	TGTGCCACCACCGGGACAGTCTTCAATCAGCCCCAGCATTTT	CATTGTVFNQPQHF
NA	NA	TRBJ2-2	15	TRBV6-5	TGTGCCAGCAGTTACGGAGTAGTGGGCACCGGGGAGCTGTTTTTT	CASSYGVVGTGELFF
NA	NA	TRBJ1-4	13	TRBV6-1	TGTGCCAGCAGTGATTGGGGGGGAGAAAAACTGTTTTTT	CASSDWGGEKLFF
NA	TRBD1	TRBJ1-5	19	TRBV23-1	TGCGCCAGCAGCCCCAAGGCGGGGACAGCCCCGAATAGCAATCAGCCCCAGCATTTT	CASSPKAGTAPNSNQPQHF
NA	NA	TRBJ2-7	16	TRBV5-6	TGTGCCAGCAGCAATAGAGACCGGGACTCTACCTACGAGCAGTACTTC	CASSNRDRDSTYEQYF
few	NA	TRBJ2-3	12	TRBV28	TGTGCCAGCATCTCCTATACAGATACGCAGTATTTT	CASISYTDTQYF